A selection of T cell receptor beta chains follows, all from one sample in a study of shared clonotypes between healthy human individuals. Generated by immunoSEQ multiplex PCR, the TCRdb table keeps only in-frame clones and is missing some. The data hold approximately 2.3 million clones, with approximately 95% observed a single time. Specimen: naive CD4+ T cells from PBMCs. The receptor source for this set is a man younger than 30 in good health. Some clones in this sample may be carry-over from other donors' samples. Each CDR3 is given with its conserved first and last residue. A D gene is named only where the DNA matches it firmly. Only part of the rows carry a size: once, few, many, or a class if the clone is expanded.

d_call clone_size j_call v_call cdr3_aa cdr3_nt
TRBD2 - TRBJ2-7 TRBV4-2 CASSPYGTKDYEQYF TGTGCCAGCAGCCCTTACGGGACTAAAGACTACGAGCAGTACTTC
TRBD1 - TRBJ2-7 TRBV2 CASSVTGGDAEQYF TGTGCCAGCAGCGTAACAGGGGGTGACGCCGAGCAGTACTTC
TRBD1 - TRBJ2-5 TRBV5-1 CASSLFQGARETQYF TGCGCCAGCAGCTTGTTTCAGGGGGCAAGAGAGACCCAGTACTTC
- few TRBJ1-5 TRBV7-8 CASSLLQGNQPQHF TGTGCCAGCAGCTTACTACAGGGAAATCAGCCCCAGCATTTT
- once TRBJ2-3 TRBV5-1 CASSLSAAVEDTQYF TGCGCCAGCAGCTTGTCTGCGGCAGTGGAAGATACGCAGTATTTT
- - TRBJ2-2 TRBV11-1 CASSWVANTGELFF TGTGCCAGCAGCTGGGTAGCGAACACCGGGGAGCTGTTTTTT
- once TRBJ2-7 TRBV11-2 CASSLGASYEQYF TGTGCCAGCAGCTTAGGGGCCTCCTACGAGCAGTACTTC
TRBD1 - TRBJ2-2 TRBV2 CASSEWTGDTGELFF TGTGCCAGCAGTGAATGGACAGGGGACACCGGGGAGCTGTTTTTT
TRBD2 - TRBJ2-4 TRBV15 CATSRWGSGRGSNIQYF TGTGCCACCAGCAGATGGGGTTCGGGGAGGGGTTCAAACATTCAGTACTTC
- - TRBJ1-4 TRBV30 CAWTRTAEKLFF TGTGCCTGGACCCGGACAGCCGAGAAACTGTTTTTT
- - TRBJ2-1 TRBV5-1 CASSLQYEQFF TGCGCCAGCAGTTTACAGTATGAGCAGTTCTTC
- - TRBJ2-1 TRBV7-8 CASRRGAGRSYNEQFF TGTGCCAGCAGGCGCGGGGCGGGGAGATCCTACAATGAGCAGTTCTTC
- - TRBJ1-1 TRBV7-8 CASSFKRASNTEAFF TGTGCCAGCAGCTTTAAAAGGGCCTCGAACACTGAAGCTTTCTTT
- - TRBJ2-7 TRBV28 CASFRRSDSYEQYF TGTGCCAGTTTCCGACGGAGCGACTCCTACGAGCAGTACTTC
TRBD1 - TRBJ1-1 TRBV18 CASSPGTGSEAFF TGTGCCAGCTCACCAGGGACAGGGAGTGAAGCTTTCTTT
- once TRBJ2-2 TRBV5-1 CASSLLTGYNTGELFF TGCGCCAGCAGCTTACTGACAGGTTATAACACCGGGGAGCTGTTTTTT
- - TRBJ1-2 TRBV5-1 CASSLSGSEIGPLYGYTF TGCGCCAGCAGCCTGTCCGGGAGTGAGATTGGGCCCCTCTATGGCTACACCTTC